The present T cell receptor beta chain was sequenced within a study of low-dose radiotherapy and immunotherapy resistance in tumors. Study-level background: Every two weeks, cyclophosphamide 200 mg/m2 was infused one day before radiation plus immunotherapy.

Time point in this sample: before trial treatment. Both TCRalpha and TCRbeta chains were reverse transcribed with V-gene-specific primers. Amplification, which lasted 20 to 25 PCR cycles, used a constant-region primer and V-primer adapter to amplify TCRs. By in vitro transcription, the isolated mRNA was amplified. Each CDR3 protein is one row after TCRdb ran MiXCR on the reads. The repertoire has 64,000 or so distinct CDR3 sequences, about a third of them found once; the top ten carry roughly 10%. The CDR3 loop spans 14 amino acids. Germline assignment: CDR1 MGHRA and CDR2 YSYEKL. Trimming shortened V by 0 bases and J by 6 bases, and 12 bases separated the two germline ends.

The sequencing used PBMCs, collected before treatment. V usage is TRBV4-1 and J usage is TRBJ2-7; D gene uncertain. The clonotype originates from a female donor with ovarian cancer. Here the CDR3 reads CASSQEWGSTEQYF. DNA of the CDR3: TGCGCCAGCAGCCAAGAGTGGGGTTCTACCGAGCAGTACTTC.